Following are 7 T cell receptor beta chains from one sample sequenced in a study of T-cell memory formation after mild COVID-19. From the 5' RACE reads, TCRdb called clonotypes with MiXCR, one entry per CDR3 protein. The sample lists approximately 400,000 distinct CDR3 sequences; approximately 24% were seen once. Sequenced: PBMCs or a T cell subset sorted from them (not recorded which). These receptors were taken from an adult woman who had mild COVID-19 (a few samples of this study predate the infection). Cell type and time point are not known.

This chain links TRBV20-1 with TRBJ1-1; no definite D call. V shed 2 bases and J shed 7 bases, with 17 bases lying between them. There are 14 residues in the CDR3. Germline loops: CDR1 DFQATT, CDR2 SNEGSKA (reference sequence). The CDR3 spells CSARPSGRKNEAFF. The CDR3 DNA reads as TGCAGTGCTAGACCTTCCGGGCGGAAGAATGAAGCTTTCTTT.

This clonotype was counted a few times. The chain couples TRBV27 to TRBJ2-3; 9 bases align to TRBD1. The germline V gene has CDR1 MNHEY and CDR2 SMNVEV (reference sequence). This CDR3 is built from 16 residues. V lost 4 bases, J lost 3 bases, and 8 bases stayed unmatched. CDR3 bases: TGTGCCAGCAGTTCCCGGACAGGGGAGAGGACAGATACGCAGTATTTT. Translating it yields CASSSRTGERTDTQYF.

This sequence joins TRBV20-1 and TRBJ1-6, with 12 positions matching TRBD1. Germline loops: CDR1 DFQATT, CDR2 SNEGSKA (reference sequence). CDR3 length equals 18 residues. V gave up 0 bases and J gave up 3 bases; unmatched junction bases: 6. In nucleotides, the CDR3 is TGCAGTGCTAGAGATCTAGGGACAGGGGGCGGCTATAATTCACCCCTCCACTTT. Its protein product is CSARDLGTGGGYNSPLHF.

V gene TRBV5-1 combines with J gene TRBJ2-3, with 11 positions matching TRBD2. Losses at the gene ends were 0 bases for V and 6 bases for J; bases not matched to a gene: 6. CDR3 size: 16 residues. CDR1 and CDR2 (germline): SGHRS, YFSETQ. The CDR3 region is CASSLGLAGLGDTQYF. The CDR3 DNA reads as TGCGCCAGCAGCTTGGGACTAGCGGGACTTGGCGATACGCAGTATTTT.

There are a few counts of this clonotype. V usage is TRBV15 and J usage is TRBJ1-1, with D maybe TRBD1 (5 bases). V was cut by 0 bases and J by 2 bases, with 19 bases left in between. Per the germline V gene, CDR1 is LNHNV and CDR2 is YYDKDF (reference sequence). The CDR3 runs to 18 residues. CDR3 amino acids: CATSRDQRQRPTNTEAFF. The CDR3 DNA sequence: TGTGCCACCAGCAGAGATCAAAGACAGCGGCCGACCAACACTGAAGCTTTCTTT.

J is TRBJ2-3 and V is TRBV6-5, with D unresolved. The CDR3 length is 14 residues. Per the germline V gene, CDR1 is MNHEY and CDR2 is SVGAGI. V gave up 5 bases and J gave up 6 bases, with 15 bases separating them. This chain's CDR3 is CASSPIIRVDTQYF. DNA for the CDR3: TGTGCCAGCAGTCCGATAATTCGGGTGGATACGCAGTATTTT.

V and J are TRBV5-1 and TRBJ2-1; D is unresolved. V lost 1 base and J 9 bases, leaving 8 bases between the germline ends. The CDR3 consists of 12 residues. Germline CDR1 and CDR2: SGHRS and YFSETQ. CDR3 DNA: TGCGCCAGCAGCTTGACAGTGATTGAGCAGTTCTTC. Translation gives CASSLTVIEQFF.